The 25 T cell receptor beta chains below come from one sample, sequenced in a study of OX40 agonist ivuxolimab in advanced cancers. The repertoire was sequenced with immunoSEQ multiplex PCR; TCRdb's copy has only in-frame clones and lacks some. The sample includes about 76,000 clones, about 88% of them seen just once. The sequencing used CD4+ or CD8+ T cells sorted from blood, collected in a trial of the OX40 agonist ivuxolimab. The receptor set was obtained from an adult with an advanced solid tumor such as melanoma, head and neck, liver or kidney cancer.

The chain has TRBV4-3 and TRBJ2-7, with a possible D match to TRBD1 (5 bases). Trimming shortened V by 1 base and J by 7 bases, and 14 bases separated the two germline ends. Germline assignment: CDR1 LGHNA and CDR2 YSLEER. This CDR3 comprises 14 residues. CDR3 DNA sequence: TGCGCCAGCAGCCAAGGAAGGACAACGAGAGAGCAGTACGTC. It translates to CASSQGRTTREQYV.

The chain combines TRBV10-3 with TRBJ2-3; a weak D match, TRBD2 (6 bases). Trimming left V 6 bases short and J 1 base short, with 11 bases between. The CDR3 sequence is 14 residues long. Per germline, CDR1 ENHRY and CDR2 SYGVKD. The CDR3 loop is CAISDGTRTDTQYF. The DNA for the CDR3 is TGTGCCATCAGCGACGGGACTCGCACAGATACGCAGTATTTT.

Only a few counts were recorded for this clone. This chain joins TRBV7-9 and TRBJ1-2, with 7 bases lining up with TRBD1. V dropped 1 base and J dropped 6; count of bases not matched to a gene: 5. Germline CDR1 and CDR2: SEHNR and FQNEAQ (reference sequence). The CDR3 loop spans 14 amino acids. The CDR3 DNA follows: TGTGCCAGCAGCTTAGGCCGAGGGGGCAATGGCTACACCTTC. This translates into CASSLGRGGNGYTF.

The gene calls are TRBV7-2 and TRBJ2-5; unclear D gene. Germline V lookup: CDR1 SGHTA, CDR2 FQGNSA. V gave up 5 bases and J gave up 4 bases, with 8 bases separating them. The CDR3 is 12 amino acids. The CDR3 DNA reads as TGTGCCAGCAGCCCTTATGGAGAGACCCAGTACTTC. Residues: CASSPYGETQYF.

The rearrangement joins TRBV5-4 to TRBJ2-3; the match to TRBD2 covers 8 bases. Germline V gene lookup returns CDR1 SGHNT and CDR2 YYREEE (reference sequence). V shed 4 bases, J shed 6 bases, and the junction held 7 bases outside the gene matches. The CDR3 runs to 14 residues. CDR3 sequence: CASSVSGGWDTQYF. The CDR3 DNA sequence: TGTGCCAGCAGCGTAAGCGGGGGATGGGATACGCAGTATTTT. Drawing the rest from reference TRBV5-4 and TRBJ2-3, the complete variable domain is ETGVTQSPTHLIKTRGQQVTLRCSSQSGHNTVSWYQQALGQGPQFIFQYYREEENGRGNFPPRFSGLQFPNYSSELNVNALELDDSALYLCASSVSGGWDTQYFGPGTRLTVL.

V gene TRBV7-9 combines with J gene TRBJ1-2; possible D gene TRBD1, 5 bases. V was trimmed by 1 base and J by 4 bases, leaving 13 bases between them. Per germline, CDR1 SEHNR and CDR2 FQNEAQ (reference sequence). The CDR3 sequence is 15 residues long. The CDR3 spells CASSLVEVGGYGYTF. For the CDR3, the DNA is TGTGCCAGCAGCTTAGTGGAGGTGGGGGGCTATGGCTACACCTTC.

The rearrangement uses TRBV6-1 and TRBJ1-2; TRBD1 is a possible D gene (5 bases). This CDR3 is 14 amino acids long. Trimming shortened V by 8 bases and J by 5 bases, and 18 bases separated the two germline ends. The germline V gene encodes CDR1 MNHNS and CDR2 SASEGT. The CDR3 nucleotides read TGTGCCAGCGACGAGCAGGGAATGGGATATGGCTACACCTTC. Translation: CASDEQGMGYGYTF.

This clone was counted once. The CDR3 DNA follows: TGTGCCAGCAAAGGACAGGGGCTAGGTCAGCCCCAGCATTTT. It is translated as CASKGQGLGQPQHF. The chain carries TRBV2 and TRBJ1-5; 9 bases are shared with TRBD1. V was pared by 7 bases and J by 6 bases, with 7 bases of the junction left unmatched. This CDR3 is built from 14 residues. Germline V gene lookup returns CDR1 SNHLY and CDR2 FYNNEI.

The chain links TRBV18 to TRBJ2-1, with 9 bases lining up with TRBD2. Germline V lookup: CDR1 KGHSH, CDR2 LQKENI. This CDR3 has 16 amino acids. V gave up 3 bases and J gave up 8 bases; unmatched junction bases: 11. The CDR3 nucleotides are TGTGCCAGCTCACCCCTTCTAGCGGGGCCCCTTCATGAGCAGTTCTTC. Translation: CASSPLLAGPLHEQFF.

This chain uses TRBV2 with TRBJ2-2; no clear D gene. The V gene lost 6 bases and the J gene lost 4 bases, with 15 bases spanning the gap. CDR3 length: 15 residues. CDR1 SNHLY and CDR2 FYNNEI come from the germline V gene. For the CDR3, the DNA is TGTGCCAGCAGCCCCGTGGCTGGCAGCACCGGGGAGCTGTTTTTT. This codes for CASSPVAGSTGELFF.

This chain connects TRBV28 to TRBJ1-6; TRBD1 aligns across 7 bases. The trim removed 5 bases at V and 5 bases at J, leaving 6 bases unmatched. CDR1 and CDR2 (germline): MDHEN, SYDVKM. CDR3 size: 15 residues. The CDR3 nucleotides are TGTGCCAGCAGTCCGACGACAGGGAATAATTCACCCCTCCACTTT. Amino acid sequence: CASSPTTGNNSPLHF.

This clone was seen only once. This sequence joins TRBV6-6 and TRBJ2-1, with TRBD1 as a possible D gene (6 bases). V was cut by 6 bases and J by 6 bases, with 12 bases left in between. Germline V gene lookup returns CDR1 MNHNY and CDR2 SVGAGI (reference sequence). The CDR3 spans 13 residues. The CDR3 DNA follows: TGTGCCAGCAGGCGACAGGATACCAATGAGCAGTTCTTC. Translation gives CASRRQDTNEQFF.

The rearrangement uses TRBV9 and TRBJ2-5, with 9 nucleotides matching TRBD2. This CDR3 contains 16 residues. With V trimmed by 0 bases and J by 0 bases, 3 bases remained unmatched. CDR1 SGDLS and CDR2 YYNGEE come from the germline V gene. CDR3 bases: TGTGCCAGCAGCGTAGCTGCGGGGGGGAACCAAGAGACCCAGTACTTC. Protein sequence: CASSVAAGGNQETQYF.

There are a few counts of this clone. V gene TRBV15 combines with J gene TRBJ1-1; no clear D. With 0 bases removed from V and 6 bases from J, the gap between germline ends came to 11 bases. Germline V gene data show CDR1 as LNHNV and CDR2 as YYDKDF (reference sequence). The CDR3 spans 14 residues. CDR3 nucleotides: TGTGCCACCAGCAGAGATACAAGATCGGCTGAAGCTTTCTTT. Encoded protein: CATSRDTRSAEAFF.

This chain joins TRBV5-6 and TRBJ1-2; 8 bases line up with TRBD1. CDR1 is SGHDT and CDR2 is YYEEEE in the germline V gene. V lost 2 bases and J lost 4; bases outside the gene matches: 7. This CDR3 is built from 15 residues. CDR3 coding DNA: TGTGCCAGCAGCTTCGGACAGGGAGAACCCTATGGCTACACCTTC. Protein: CASSFGQGEPYGYTF.

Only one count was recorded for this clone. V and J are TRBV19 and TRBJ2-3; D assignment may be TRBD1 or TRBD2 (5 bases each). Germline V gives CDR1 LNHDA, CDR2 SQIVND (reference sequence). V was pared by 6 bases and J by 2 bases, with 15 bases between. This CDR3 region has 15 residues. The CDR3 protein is CASRQQPGHTDTQYF. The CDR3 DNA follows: TGTGCCAGTAGACAACAGCCGGGGCACACAGATACGCAGTATTTT.

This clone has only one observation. The CDR3 reads CASTPVGRNNSPLHF. CDR3 nucleotides: TGTGCCAGCACCCCCGTCGGGCGGAATAATTCACCCCTCCACTTT. The gene calls are TRBV7-2 and TRBJ1-6, with D unresolved. Germline loops: CDR1 SGHTA, CDR2 FQGNSA. This CDR3 contains 15 residues. Trimming removed 7 bases from V and 5 bases from J, with 15 bases in between.

The CDR3 protein is CASSPRSGTNTGELFF. For the CDR3, the DNA is TGTGCCAGCAGCCCACGGAGCGGAACCAACACCGGGGAGCTGTTTTTT. This chain joins TRBV5-5 and TRBJ2-2; D possibly corresponds to TRBD2 (5 bases). The germline V gene has CDR1 SGHKS and CDR2 YYEKEE (reference sequence). The CDR3 has 16 residues. Between the trimmed V and J ends, which lost 4 bases and 2 bases, there was a span of 15 bases.

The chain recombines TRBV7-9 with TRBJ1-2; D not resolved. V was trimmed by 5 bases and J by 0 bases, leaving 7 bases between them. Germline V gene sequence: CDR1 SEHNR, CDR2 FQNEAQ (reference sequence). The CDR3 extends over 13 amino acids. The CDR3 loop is CASSPEPNYGYTF. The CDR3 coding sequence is TGTGCCAGCAGCCCGGAGCCTAACTATGGCTACACCTTC.

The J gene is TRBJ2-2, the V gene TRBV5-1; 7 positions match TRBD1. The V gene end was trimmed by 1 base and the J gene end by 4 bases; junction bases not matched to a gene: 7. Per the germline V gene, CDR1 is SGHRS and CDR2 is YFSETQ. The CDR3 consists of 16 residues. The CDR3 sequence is CASSLRQGVGTGELFF. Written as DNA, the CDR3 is TGCGCCAGCAGCTTGAGGCAGGGGGTTGGCACCGGGGAGCTGTTTTTT.

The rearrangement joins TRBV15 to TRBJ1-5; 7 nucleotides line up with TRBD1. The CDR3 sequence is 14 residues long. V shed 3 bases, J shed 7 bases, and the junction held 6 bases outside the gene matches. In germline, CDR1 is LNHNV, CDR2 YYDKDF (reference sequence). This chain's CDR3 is CATSRETGKQPQHF. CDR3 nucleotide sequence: TGTGCCACCAGCAGGGAGACAGGGAAGCAGCCCCAGCATTTT.

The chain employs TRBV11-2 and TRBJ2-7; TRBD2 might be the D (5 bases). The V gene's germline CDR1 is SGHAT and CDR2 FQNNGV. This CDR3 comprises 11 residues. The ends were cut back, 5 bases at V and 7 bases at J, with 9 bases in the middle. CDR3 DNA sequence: TGTGCCAGCAGCCGAGGCGGGGAGCAGTACTTC. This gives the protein CASSRGGEQYF.

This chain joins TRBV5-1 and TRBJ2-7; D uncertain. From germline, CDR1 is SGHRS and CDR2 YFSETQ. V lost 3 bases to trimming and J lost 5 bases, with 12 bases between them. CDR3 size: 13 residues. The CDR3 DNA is TGCGCCAGCAGCTCGGACCCCCCCCACGAGCAGTACTTC. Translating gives CASSSDPPHEQYF.

The CDR3 sequence: CASSLENRYTEAFF. The CDR3 DNA is TGTGCCAGCAGTTTGGAGAATCGGTACACTGAAGCTTTCTTT. This chain uses TRBV28 with TRBJ1-1; D unresolved. Germline values: CDR1 MDHEN, CDR2 SYDVKM. This CDR3 region has 14 residues. The V and J ends lost 3 bases and 3 bases respectively, with 11 bases between them.

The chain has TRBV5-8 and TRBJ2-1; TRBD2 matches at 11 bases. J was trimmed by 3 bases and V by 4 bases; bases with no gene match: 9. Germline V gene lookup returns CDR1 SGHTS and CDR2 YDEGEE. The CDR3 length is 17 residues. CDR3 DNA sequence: TGTGCCAGCAGCCGCCTACGACTAGCGGGGAGCTACAATGAGCAGTTCTTC. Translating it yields CASSRLRLAGSYNEQFF.